The present T cell receptor beta chain was sequenced within a study of cytomegalovirus exposure and HLA in healthy donors. Trimming took off 2 bases at V and 3 bases at J, with 14 bases between the two ends. Germline V gives CDR1 MDHEN, CDR2 SYDVKM. This CDR3 is 16 amino acids long. A remark on this clone: Its antigen is unidentified.

The PCR had 60 Vbeta and 13 Jbeta primers. The assay was immunoSEQ multiplex PCR, and TCRdb's table has in-frame clones only and misses some. The repertoire table contains under 90,000 clones. Broader study findings: With DRB1 most and HLA-C fewest, TCR association rates differed between HLA loci in a later analysis.

Sequencing input: PBMCs. This receptor was taken from a man aged 45-65 years in good health and CMV-seropositive. The V call is TRBV28, the J call TRBJ1-5; no definite D call. This CDR3 reads CASSLISAGHNQPQHF. The DNA of the CDR3 is TGTGCCAGCAGTTTAATATCGGCGGGTCACAATCAGCCCCAGCATTTT. Looking up the rest from reference TRBV28 and TRBJ1-5 gives the full variable domain: DVKVTQSSRYLVKRTGEKVFLECVQDMDHENMFWYRQDPGLGLRLIYFSYDVKMKEKGDIPEGYSVSREKKERFSLILESASTNQTSMYLCASSLISAGHNQPQHFGDGTRLSIL.